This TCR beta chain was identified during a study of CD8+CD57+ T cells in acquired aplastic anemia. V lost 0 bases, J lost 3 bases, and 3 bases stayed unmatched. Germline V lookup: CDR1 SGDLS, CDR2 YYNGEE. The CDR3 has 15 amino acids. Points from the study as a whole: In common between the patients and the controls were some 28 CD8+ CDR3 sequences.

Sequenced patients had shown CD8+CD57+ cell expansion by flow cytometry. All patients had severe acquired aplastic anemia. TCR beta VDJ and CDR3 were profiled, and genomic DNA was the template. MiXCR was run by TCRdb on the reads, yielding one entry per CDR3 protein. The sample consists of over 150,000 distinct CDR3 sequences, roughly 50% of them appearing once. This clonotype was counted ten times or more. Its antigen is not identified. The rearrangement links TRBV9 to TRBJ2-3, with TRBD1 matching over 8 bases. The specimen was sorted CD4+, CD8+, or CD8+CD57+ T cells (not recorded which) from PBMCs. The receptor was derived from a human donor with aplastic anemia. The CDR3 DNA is TGTGCCAGCAGCGTAGCTACAGGGGGGACAGATACGCAGTATTTT. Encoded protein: CASSVATGGTDTQYF.